The 22 T cell receptor beta chains reported below all come from one sample, sequenced in a study of cytomegalovirus exposure and HLA in healthy donors (dated by TCRdb to between 2016 and 2019). The library relied on the immunoSEQ multiplex PCR assay. A mixture of 60 forward primers for TCR Vbeta segments and 13 reverse primers for TCR Jbeta segments was used in the multiplex PCR. TCRdb took this table from immuneACCESS and kept in-frame rearrangements with V and J called. Such tables lack part of the clones; where checked against another copy, unresolved V genes explain under half of the gap, and the rest is unexplained. The sample contains around 130,000 clones, around 77% of them found a single time. 1% to 1.5% of the sample belongs to the ten largest clones. Material: PBMCs. The receptors derive from a man over 45 in good health and CMV-seronegative.

This rearrangement joins TRBV6-5 to TRBJ1-3, with D possibly TRBD1 on 5 matching bases. V lost 5 bases, J lost 0 bases, and 11 bases lay in between. Germline CDR1 is MNHEY and CDR2 is SVGAGI. The CDR3 spans 15 residues. The CDR3 DNA follows: TGTGCCAGCAGTGGGGGACTGAACTCTGGAAACACCATATATTTT. Translating gives CASSGGLNSGNTIYF.

The V and J genes are TRBV19 and TRBJ2-5; D might be TRBD1 (5 bases). The CDR3 is 15 residues long. V was pared by 4 bases and J by 2 bases, with 14 bases between. Per germline, CDR1 LNHDA and CDR2 SQIVND (reference sequence). The CDR3 DNA follows: TGTGCCAGTAGTACAGTCAACCAGGGTCAAGAGACCCAGTACTTC. It codes for CASSTVNQGQETQYF.

The rearrangement links TRBV7-9 to TRBJ2-5; D may be TRBD1 (6 bases). The better agreement between TRBJ2-7 and the DNA end casts doubt on the J call. The CDR3 runs 14 residues. The germline V gene encodes CDR1 SEHNR and CDR2 FQNEAQ (reference sequence). This CDR3 reads CASSFTDSSYEQYF. CDR3 nucleotide sequence: TGTGCCAGCAGCTTTACGGACAGTTCCTACGAGCAGTACTTC.

As to this clone: Other DNA variants within this sample encode the same CDR3. The chain couples TRBV5-1 to TRBJ2-7; 11 nucleotides match TRBD1. The CDR3 loop spans 15 amino acids. Germline V gene data show CDR1 as SGHRS and CDR2 as YFSETQ. Unmatched junction bases numbered 1, after V lost 0 bases and J lost 2 bases. The CDR3 region is CASSLGGQGAYEQYF. Written as DNA, the CDR3 is TGCGCCAGCAGCTTGGGGGGACAGGGGGCCTACGAGCAGTACTTC.

The CDR3 sequence: CAWSVGVVRQTDTQYF. DNA of the CDR3: TGTGCCTGGAGTGTAGGTGTAGTGAGACAGACAGATACGCAGTATTTT. This sequence joins TRBV30 and TRBJ2-3; TRBD1 is a possible D gene (5 bases). The V gene's germline CDR1 is GTSNPN and CDR2 SVGIG (reference sequence). The CDR3 covers 16 residues. With 0 bases removed from V and 3 bases from J, the gap between germline ends came to 16 bases.

The chain has TRBV9 and TRBJ2-2, with 9 bases aligning to TRBD2. The CDR3 runs 15 residues. Germline-derived CDR1 and CDR2 are SGDLS and YYNGEE. V lost 0 bases and J lost 5; bases outside the gene matches: 2. The DNA for the CDR3 is TGTGCCAGCAGCGTAGTAGCGGGAGCGACCGGGGAGCTGTTTTTT. Amino acid sequence: CASSVVAGATGELFF.

This clone was seen more than once but under ten times. The CDR3 nucleotides are TGCGCCAGCAGCTTGGAACCGGCGGGAGTAGGAGAGACCCAGTACTTC. Amino acids: CASSLEPAGVGETQYF. The chain employs TRBV5-1 and TRBJ2-5, with 7 bases fitting TRBD2. V dropped 0 bases and J dropped 4; count of bases not matched to a gene: 9. Germline V lookup: CDR1 SGHRS, CDR2 YFSETQ. This CDR3 has 16 amino acids. The full variable domain, completed using reference TRBV5-1 and TRBJ2-5, is KAGVTQTPRYLIKTRGQQVTLSCSPISGHRSVSWYQQTPGQGLQFLFEYFSETQRNKGNFPGRFSGRQFSNSRSEMNVSTLELGDSALYLCASSLEPAGVGETQYFGPGTRLLVL.

CDR3 residues: CASSELREQYF. CDR3 coding DNA: TGTGCCAGCAGTGAACTCAGAGAGCAGTACTTC. The V gene is TRBV2, the J gene TRBJ2-7; D is uncertain. The CDR3 spans 11 residues. The germline V gene has CDR1 SNHLY and CDR2 FYNNEI. The V and J ends lost 2 bases and 7 bases respectively, with 6 bases between them.

V and J are TRBV11-2 and TRBJ2-5; D is possibly TRBD2 (7 bases). The CDR3 covers 16 residues. V gave up 1 base and J gave up 5 bases, with 17 bases separating them. CDR1 is SGHAT, CDR2 FQNNGV, per germline. The CDR3 protein is CASSLGGGRVQETQYF. The CDR3 DNA follows: TGTGCCAGCAGCTTAGGGGGGGGCAGGGTGCAGGAGACCCAGTACTTC.

The chain uses TRBV2 and TRBJ1-5, with TRBD1 matching over 8 bases. CDR1 and CDR2 (germline): SNHLY, FYNNEI. Unmatched junction bases numbered 8, after V lost 5 bases and J lost 5 bases. This CDR3 comprises 15 residues. The CDR3 sequence: CASSIDRGGDQPQHF. The CDR3 coding sequence is TGTGCCAGCAGTATTGACAGGGGAGGGGATCAGCCCCAGCATTTT.

The gene calls are TRBV18 and TRBJ1-1; no clear D gene. Germline lookup yields CDR1 KGHSH and CDR2 LQKENI. V was clipped by 1 base and J by 3 bases, with 6 bases between them. The CDR3 has 13 residues. CDR3 residues: CASSPRQDTEAFF. CDR3 nucleotide sequence: TGTGCCAGCTCACCACGCCAGGACACTGAAGCTTTCTTT.

The V call is TRBV4-1, the J call TRBJ1-1; TRBD1 might be the D (6 bases). Trimming left V 1 base short and J 7 bases short, with 19 bases between. CDR3 length: 16 amino acids. Germline values: CDR1 MGHRA, CDR2 YSYEKL. The CDR3: CASSQVPAGAPGEAFF. The DNA of the CDR3 is TGCGCCAGCAGCCAAGTCCCCGCAGGGGCGCCGGGTGAAGCTTTCTTT.

V is TRBV28 and J is TRBJ2-3; tentatively, D is TRBD2 (6 bases). The CDR3 totals 14 residues. From germline, CDR1 is MDHEN and CDR2 SYDVKM. V shed 6 bases and J shed 2 bases, with 12 bases lying between them. In nucleotides, the CDR3 is TGTGCCAGCAGACCCGGGACTTACACAGATACGCAGTATTTT. Amino acid sequence: CASRPGTYTDTQYF.

The chain couples TRBV5-1 to TRBJ2-1; the D is unclear. This CDR3 is 13 amino acids long. The V end lost 5 bases, the J end lost 8 bases, and 14 bases lay between the germline ends. CDR1 is SGHRS and CDR2 is YFSETQ in the germline V gene. The CDR3 DNA follows: TGCGCCAGCAGGCTTGAAAGCTTGGATGAGCAGTTCTTC. Encoded protein: CASRLESLDEQFF.

The chain links TRBV7-2 to TRBJ2-7, with 9 bases aligning to TRBD1. This CDR3 is 15 amino acids long. V gave up 0 bases and J gave up 2 bases; unmatched junction bases: 2. Per the germline V gene, CDR1 is SGHTA and CDR2 is FQGNSA. Written as DNA, the CDR3 is TGTGCCAGCAGCTTAGCGGGACAGGGCCCCTACGAGCAGTACTTC. It codes for CASSLAGQGPYEQYF.

This chain links TRBV28 with TRBJ2-3; 9 bases are a match to TRBD1. The CDR3 is 15 residues long. Trimming at V came to 2 bases and at J to 4 bases, leaving 4 bases not matched to a gene. Germline V gene lookup returns CDR1 MDHEN and CDR2 SYDVKM. This CDR3 is CASSLTDRGADTQYF. The DNA of the CDR3 is TGTGCCAGCAGTTTAACGGACAGGGGCGCAGATACGCAGTATTTT.

J is TRBJ2-1 and V is TRBV6-4; TRBD2 matches at 7 bases. Germline V gene lookup returns CDR1 MRHNA and CDR2 SNTAGT. This CDR3 spans 16 amino acids. V trimming: 5 bases; J trimming: 2 bases; junction bases outside the gene matches: 9. CDR3 nucleotides: TGTGCCAGCAGTAATCTGGCGGGAGCCCCCTACAATGAGCAGTTCTTC. Translation: CASSNLAGAPYNEQFF.

The CDR3 nucleotides are TGTGCCAGCAGTTTGGATCGGGGGAGCTCCTACAATGAGCAGTTCTTC. Translation gives CASSLDRGSSYNEQFF. V is TRBV28 and J is TRBJ2-1; D perhaps matches TRBD2 (6 bases). CDR3 length equals 16 residues. CDR1 MDHEN and CDR2 SYDVKM come from the germline V gene. V lost 3 bases, J lost 0 bases, and 12 bases lay in between.

The gene calls are TRBV2 and TRBJ1-5, with 9 nucleotides matching TRBD1. This CDR3 is built from 15 residues. CDR1 SNHLY and CDR2 FYNNEI come from the germline V gene. The J segment lost 3 bases and the V segment lost 7 bases, leaving 7 bases of the junction unmatched. The CDR3 loop reads CASTAGTGINQPQHF. The DNA of the CDR3 is TGTGCCAGCACCGCAGGGACAGGGATCAATCAGCCCCAGCATTTT.

The chain employs TRBV4-3 and TRBJ1-1; 7 positions match TRBD1. V dropped 2 bases and J dropped 0; count of bases not matched to a gene: 9. The CDR3 is 17 amino acids. Germline values: CDR1 LGHNA, CDR2 YSLEER. The CDR3, as DNA: TGCGCCAGCAGCCAATCATTCAACAGGGGACTGAACACTGAAGCTTTCTTT. This encodes CASSQSFNRGLNTEAFF.

This clone occurred once. The rearrangement joins TRBV29-1 to TRBJ1-1; 7 bases are shared with TRBD1. V gave up 4 bases and J gave up 4 bases; unmatched junction bases: 9. The CDR3 runs 14 residues. CDR1 is SQVTM, CDR2 ANQGSEA, per germline. The CDR3 reads CSVGQGSPTTEAFF. CDR3 in DNA: TGCAGCGTTGGACAGGGAAGCCCGACCACTGAAGCTTTCTTT. The entire variable domain, with the rest obtained from reference TRBV29-1 and TRBJ1-1, is as follows: SAVISQKPSRDICQRGTSLTIQCQVDSQVTMMFWYRQQPGQSLTLIATANQGSEATYESGFVIDKFPISRPNLTFSTLTVSNMSPEDSSIYLCSVGQGSPTTEAFFGQGTRLTVV.

For the CDR3, the DNA is TGTGCCAGCAGCGTAGGAGGGGGACAGGCTCGGGCAGATACGCAGTATTTT. Amino acid sequence: CASSVGGGQARADTQYF. The genes are TRBV9 and TRBJ2-3; 8 nucleotides align to TRBD1. CDR3 length: 17 amino acids. Germline V lookup: CDR1 SGDLS, CDR2 YYNGEE. After removal of 0 bases from V and 4 bases from J, the junction contained 10 bases not matched to a gene.